This TCR beta chain was captured by sequencing in a study of blood T cell repertoires in COVID-19. At the level of the study: T cells, B-cell-depleted T cells, or PBMCs provided the cDNA or gDNA that served as material.

This clone was observed a handful of times. Germline V gives CDR1 MGHRA, CDR2 YSYEKL. V lost 0 bases and J lost 9; bases outside the gene matches: 13. This CDR3 comprises 17 residues. Method: immunoSEQ multiplex PCR; TCRdb's copy keeps in-frame clones and lacks some. Of roughly 200,000 clones in the sample, roughly 80% are singletons; the top ten hold about 7.4%. The receptor's source is a woman older than 75 with acute or convalescent COVID-19. The chain couples TRBV4-1 to TRBJ2-1; TRBD2 matches at 8 bases. Source material: peripheral blood. CDR3 residues: CASSQDLFVGLAGEQFF. The CDR3 DNA follows: TGCGCCAGCAGCCAAGATCTTTTCGTAGGACTAGCCGGTGAGCAGTTCTTC.